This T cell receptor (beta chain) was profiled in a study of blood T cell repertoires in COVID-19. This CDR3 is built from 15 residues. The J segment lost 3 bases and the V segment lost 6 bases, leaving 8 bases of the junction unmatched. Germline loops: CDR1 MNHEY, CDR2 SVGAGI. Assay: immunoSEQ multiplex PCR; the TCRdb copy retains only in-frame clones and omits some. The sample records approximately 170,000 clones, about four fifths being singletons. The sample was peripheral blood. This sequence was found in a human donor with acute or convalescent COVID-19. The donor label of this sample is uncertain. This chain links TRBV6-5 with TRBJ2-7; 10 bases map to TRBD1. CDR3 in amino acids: CASRPRQGAGYEQYF. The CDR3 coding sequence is TGTGCCAGCAGACCCAGACAGGGGGCAGGCTACGAGCAGTACTTC.